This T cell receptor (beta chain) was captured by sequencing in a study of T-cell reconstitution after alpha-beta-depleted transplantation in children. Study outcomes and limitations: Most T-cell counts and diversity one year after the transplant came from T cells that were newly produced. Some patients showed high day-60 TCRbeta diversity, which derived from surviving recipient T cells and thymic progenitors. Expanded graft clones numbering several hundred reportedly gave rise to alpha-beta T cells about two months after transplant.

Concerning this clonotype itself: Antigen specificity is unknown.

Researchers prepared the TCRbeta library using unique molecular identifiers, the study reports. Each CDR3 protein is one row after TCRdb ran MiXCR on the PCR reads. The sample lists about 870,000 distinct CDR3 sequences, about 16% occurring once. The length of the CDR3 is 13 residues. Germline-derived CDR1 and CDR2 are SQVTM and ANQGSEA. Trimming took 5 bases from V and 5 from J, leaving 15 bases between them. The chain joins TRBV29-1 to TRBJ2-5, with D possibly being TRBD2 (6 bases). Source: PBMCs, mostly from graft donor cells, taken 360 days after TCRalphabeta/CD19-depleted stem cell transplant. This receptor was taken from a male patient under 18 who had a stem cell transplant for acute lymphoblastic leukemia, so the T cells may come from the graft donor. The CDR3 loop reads CSVQGLPLETQYF. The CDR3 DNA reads TGCAGCGTTCAGGGACTCCCGCTGGAGACCCAGTACTTC.